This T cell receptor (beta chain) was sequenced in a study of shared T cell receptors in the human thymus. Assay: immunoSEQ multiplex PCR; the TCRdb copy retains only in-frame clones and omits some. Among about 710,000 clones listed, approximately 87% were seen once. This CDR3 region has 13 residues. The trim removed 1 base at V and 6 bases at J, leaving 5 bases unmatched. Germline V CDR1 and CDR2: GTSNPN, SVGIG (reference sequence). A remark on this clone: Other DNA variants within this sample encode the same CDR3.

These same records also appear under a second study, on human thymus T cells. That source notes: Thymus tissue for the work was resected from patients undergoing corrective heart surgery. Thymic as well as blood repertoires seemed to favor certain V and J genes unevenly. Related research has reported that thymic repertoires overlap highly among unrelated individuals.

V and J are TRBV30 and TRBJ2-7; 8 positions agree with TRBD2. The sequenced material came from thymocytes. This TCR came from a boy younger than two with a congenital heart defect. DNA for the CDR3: TGTGCCTGGAGTGATGGACGGGGGGGCGAGCAGTACTTC. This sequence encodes CAWSDGRGGEQYF.